Presented here are 21 T cell receptor beta chains from one specimen sequenced in a study of cytomegalovirus exposure and HLA in healthy donors. Primers for the PCR totalled 60 Vbeta and 13 Jbeta. Libraries were prepared by immunoSEQ multiplex PCR; TCRdb keeps only in-frame clonotypes and omits some of them. The sample has about 190,000 clones, more than 75% seen once; the top ten hold less than 0.85%. The sequenced material came from PBMCs. Receptor source: a woman between 18 and 29 years old in good health and CMV-seronegative.

The chain joins TRBV6-6 to TRBJ1-1; D possibly corresponds to TRBD1 (6 bases). CDR1 and CDR2 (germline): MNHNY, SVGAGI (reference sequence). The CDR3 extends over 14 amino acids. The ends were cut back, 2 bases at V and 4 bases at J, with 11 bases in the middle. The CDR3 here is CASSYVGGFTEAFF. CDR3 sequence (DNA): TGTGCCAGCAGTTACGTAGGGGGTTTCACTGAAGCTTTCTTT.

The rearrangement links TRBV21-1 to TRBJ2-6; the table's D call, TRBD1, has no DNA check behind it. TRBV21-1 is termed a pseudogene. The length of the CDR3 is 21 residues. The CDR3 reads CASSGPRDRWLGFSGANVLTF. The CDR3 DNA reads TGTGCCAGCAGCGGCCCCCGGGACAGGTGGTTAGGGTTCTCTGGGGCCAACGTCCTGACTTTC.

The V and J genes are TRBV27 and TRBJ2-1; no definite D call. This CDR3 has 15 amino acids. The germline V gene has CDR1 MNHEY and CDR2 SMNVEV (reference sequence). V lost 2 bases, J lost 1 base, and 9 bases lay in between. CDR3 coding DNA: TGTGCCAGCAGTTTAAAACCGGGTTCCTACAATGAGCAGTTCTTC. This translates into CASSLKPGSYNEQFF.

This chain links TRBV5-1 with TRBJ2-2, with D perhaps matching TRBD2 (5 bases). Trimming stripped 2 bases from V and 3 bases from J, with 5 bases between. CDR3 length equals 13 residues. Looked up from germline, CDR1 is SGHRS and CDR2 is YFSETQ. The CDR3 DNA follows: TGCGCCAGCAGCTTCGGGGACACCGGGGAGCTGTTTTTT. It yields the protein CASSFGDTGELFF. Together with reference TRBV5-1 and TRBJ2-2, the CDR3 gives the full variable domain: KAGVTQTPRYLIKTRGQQVTLSCSPISGHRSVSWYQQTPGQGLQFLFEYFSETQRNKGNFPGRFSGRQFSNSRSEMNVSTLELGDSALYLCASSFGDTGELFFGEGSRLTVL.

The rearrangement uses TRBV15 and TRBJ2-1, with 7 positions matching TRBD2. With V trimmed by 6 bases and J by 9 bases, 2 bases remained unmatched. The germline V gene has CDR1 LNHNV and CDR2 YYDKDF (reference sequence). The CDR3 runs 11 residues. The CDR3 spells CATSGGGEQFF. CDR3 DNA: TGTGCCACCAGTGGGGGGGGTGAGCAGTTCTTC. The full variable domain, rest sourced from reference TRBV15 and TRBJ2-1, is DAMVIQNPRYQVTQFGKPVTLSCSQTLNHNVMYWYQQKSSQAPKLLFHYYDKDFNNEADTPDNFQSRRPNTSFCFLDIRSPGLGDTAMYLCATSGGGEQFFGPGTRLTVL.

V is TRBV28 and J is TRBJ2-1; possible D gene TRBD2, 5 bases. The CDR3 runs to 16 residues. Trimming pared 4 bases from V and 4 bases from J, leaving 17 bases between. Germline assignment: CDR1 MDHEN and CDR2 SYDVKM. CDR3 in DNA: TGTGCCAGCAGTTCTAGTGATAGGACTGATTACAATGAGCAGTTCTTC. This codes for CASSSSDRTDYNEQFF.

The V and J genes are TRBV7-2 and TRBJ2-7; D may be TRBD2 (5 bases). This CDR3 region has 14 residues. Germline V lookup: CDR1 SGHTA, CDR2 FQGNSA. V lost 4 bases, J lost 6 bases, and 16 bases lay in between. This CDR3 is CASSSGFQVSEQYF. The CDR3 DNA follows: TGTGCCAGCAGCTCGGGATTTCAAGTCTCCGAGCAGTACTTC.

V usage is TRBV29-1 and J usage is TRBJ2-2; D not certain. The CDR3 is made up of 13 amino acids. Deletions cut 2 bases from V and 1 base from J, with 5 bases between. Germline V gene lookup returns CDR1 SQVTM and CDR2 ANQGSEA. The CDR3 region has the DNA TGCAGCGTTGAACCACAGAACACCGGGGAGCTGTTTTTT. It translates to CSVEPQNTGELFF.

This clone came up once. The genes are TRBV14 and TRBJ2-7, with a weak D call TRBD1 (5 bases). CDR1 and CDR2 from the germline V gene are SGHDN and FVKESK. V gave up 5 bases and J gave up 3 bases, with 17 bases separating them. CDR3 length: 15 residues. The CDR3 sequence: CASSATGLADYEQYF. CDR3 nucleotides: TGTGCCAGCAGCGCTACAGGTCTCGCGGACTACGAGCAGTACTTC.

This chain uses TRBV28 with TRBJ2-7, with 16 positions matching TRBD2. Germline CDR1 reads MDHEN; CDR2 reads SYDVKM. Trimming removed 7 bases from V and 1 base from J; junction bases left unmatched: 13. This CDR3 is built from 19 residues. This chain's CDR3 is CASTLYRGLAGGYSYEQYF. The CDR3 DNA reads TGTGCCAGCACCCTTTATCGGGGACTAGCGGGAGGGTATTCCTACGAGCAGTACTTC.

J is TRBJ1-5 and V is TRBV5-1, with D hard to call. Trimming took off 4 bases at V and 3 bases at J, with 11 bases between the two ends. This CDR3 is built from 14 residues. In germline, CDR1 is SGHRS, CDR2 YFSETQ. CDR3 sequence (DNA): TGCGCCAGCAGCCCGGACGGGGACAATCAGCCCCAGCATTTT. Translation gives CASSPDGDNQPQHF.

The rearrangement uses TRBV7-9 and TRBJ1-2; D uncertain. The germline V and J ends were trimmed by 1 base and 7 bases, with 16 bases remaining between them. The V gene's germline CDR1 is SEHNR and CDR2 FQNEAQ (reference sequence). The length of the CDR3 is 15 residues. The CDR3 loop is CASSLGGSRFSGYTF. CDR3 nucleotides: TGTGCCAGCAGCTTAGGAGGGAGCAGATTCTCTGGCTACACCTTC.

The chain has TRBV5-1 and TRBJ2-7, with D tentatively TRBD1 (5 bases). With 2 bases removed from V and 3 bases from J, the gap between germline ends came to 15 bases. The CDR3 covers 15 residues. Germline V lookup: CDR1 SGHRS, CDR2 YFSETQ. The CDR3 nucleotides are TGCGCCAGCAGCTTAGATCAGGGAATTGTCTACGAGCAGTACTTC. This gives the protein CASSLDQGIVYEQYF.

This clone was counted a few times. This sequence joins TRBV27 and TRBJ1-5, with D possibly TRBD1 on 5 matching bases. Per germline, CDR1 MNHEY and CDR2 SMNVEV (reference sequence). There are 16 residues in the CDR3. The V end lost 5 bases, the J end lost 4 bases, and 18 bases lay between the germline ends. In nucleotides, the CDR3 is TGTGCCAGCAGTCCTCTTCCAGGGATTGAGAATCAGCCCCAGCATTTT. Translated, it gives CASSPLPGIENQPQHF.

The chain is built from TRBV28 and TRBJ2-1; 8 nucleotides match TRBD2. The junction had 10 bases not matched to a gene; V was cut back by 6 bases and J by 6 bases. Germline CDR1 MDHEN, CDR2 SYDVKM. The CDR3 extends over 15 amino acids. The CDR3 DNA is TGTGCCAGCAGCTTGCCGCGGGAGGCCCCCAATGAGCAGTTCTTC. Its translation: CASSLPREAPNEQFF. Looking up the rest from reference TRBV28 and TRBJ2-1 gives the full variable domain: DVKVTQSSRYLVKRTGEKVFLECVQDMDHENMFWYRQDPGLGLRLIYFSYDVKMKEKGDIPEGYSVSREKKERFSLILESASTNQTSMYLCASSLPREAPNEQFFGPGTRLTVL.

The chain couples TRBV14 to TRBJ2-1, with 12 bases that match TRBD2. V was pared by 4 bases and J by 0 bases, with 13 bases of the junction left unmatched. CDR3 length: 20 amino acids. Per germline, CDR1 SGHDN and CDR2 FVKESK. CDR3 sequence reads: CASSLLTGTSGLSSYNEQFF. The CDR3 DNA reads as TGTGCCAGCAGCCTGTTAACCGGGACTAGCGGGCTAAGCTCCTACAATGAGCAGTTCTTC.

The chain uses TRBV28 and TRBJ2-5, with 9 bases identical to TRBD2. The germline V gene encodes CDR1 MDHEN and CDR2 SYDVKM. V dropped 6 bases and J dropped 4; count of bases not matched to a gene: 12. CDR3 length equals 16 residues. The CDR3 here is CASRPWAREGRETQYF. The CDR3 DNA is TGTGCCAGCAGACCCTGGGCGCGGGAGGGACGAGAGACCCAGTACTTC.

The chain recombines TRBV5-1 with TRBJ2-1; D is ambiguous. Trimming took 6 bases from V and 6 from J, leaving 10 bases between them. Germline CDR1 and CDR2: SGHRS and YFSETQ. The CDR3 spans 12 residues. CDR3 sequence: CASTWKRNEQFF. The CDR3 DNA reads as TGCGCCAGCACCTGGAAGCGCAATGAGCAGTTCTTC.

The chain is built from TRBV27 and TRBJ2-7, with TRBD1 as a possible D gene (5 bases). The germline V and J ends were trimmed by 3 bases and 3 bases, with 12 bases remaining between them. The CDR3 loop spans 14 amino acids. Germline V lookup: CDR1 MNHEY, CDR2 SMNVEV (reference sequence). DNA for the CDR3: TGTGCCAGCAGTTTGGTACAGGACCTCTACGAGCAGTACTTC. Amino acid sequence: CASSLVQDLYEQYF.

This chain connects TRBV6-1 to TRBJ2-1; 9 bases agree with TRBD2. The J segment lost 4 bases and the V segment lost 4 bases, leaving 14 bases of the junction unmatched. This CDR3 is 18 amino acids long. Germline CDR1 MNHNS, CDR2 SASEGT. The CDR3 DNA is TGTGCCAGCAGTGGGGGGACAGAGGGACTAGCTAAATACAATGAGCAGTTCTTC. This sequence encodes CASSGGTEGLAKYNEQFF.

This rearrangement joins TRBV6-1 to TRBJ2-1; TRBD1 matches 10 bases. This CDR3 is built from 14 residues. The ends lost 7 bases at V and 8 bases at J; junction bases unmatched: 8. CDR1 is MNHNS and CDR2 is SASEGT in the germline V gene. In nucleotides, the CDR3 is TGTGCCAGCATACGGGACAGGGGTCCATATGAGCAGTTCTTC. This gives the protein CASIRDRGPYEQFF.